This T cell receptor (beta chain) was recovered during a study of T-cell reconstitution after alpha-beta-depleted transplantation in children. Germline CDR1 SQVTM, CDR2 ANQGSEA. V shed 7 bases, J shed 4 bases, and the junction held 6 bases outside the gene matches. The length of the CDR3 is 13 residues. For TCRbeta, the library was prepared with unique molecular identifiers. TCRdb reprocessed the PCR reads via MiXCR and lists one record per CDR3 protein. The sample holds 500,000 to 750,000 distinct CDR3 sequences, 10% to 15% seen once. The TCR originated in a male patient younger than 18 who had a stem cell transplant for acute myeloid leukemia, so the T cells may come from the graft donor. The sequenced sample was PBMCs, mostly from graft donor cells, obtained 360 days after TCRalphabeta/CD19-depleted stem cell transplant. The chain is built from TRBV29-1 and TRBJ2-7; 11 bases line up with TRBD2. CDR3 DNA sequence: TGCAGCGGTACTAGCGGGAGTGGGTACGAGCAGTACTTC. It is translated as CSGTSGSGYEQYF.